This T cell receptor beta chain is from a study of shared clonotypes between healthy human individuals. Germline V gene sequence: CDR1 SGHAT, CDR2 FQNNGV. With V trimmed by 6 bases and J by 0 bases, 4 bases remained unmatched. The CDR3 runs 16 residues. Each replicate PCR on the sorted subsets used 200 to 250 ng DNA (around 30,000 T cell genomes). Clones were sequenced by immunoSEQ multiplex PCR, and TCRdb holds only the in-frame ones, with some missing. Among about 680,000 clones listed, about 90% were seen once. CD45RO-negative, CCR7-selected cells formed the naive CD8 fraction, which excluded terminally differentiated effector memory CD45RA+ cells. Comment on this clone: Its antigen is unknown.

The study, taken as a whole, reports: Rarefaction demonstrated incomplete sorted-subset sequencing despite large depth.

Sequencing used naive CD8+ T cells sorted from blood. The clonotype comes from a man aged 25 to 40 in good health. The V call is TRBV11-2, the J call TRBJ2-4, with 11 bases fitting TRBD2. The DNA of the CDR3 is TGTGCCAGCAGAAGAGGACTAGCGGGAGCCAAAAACATTCAGTACTTC. Amino acids: CASRRGLAGAKNIQYF.